This T cell receptor beta chain was identified during a study of Graves' ophthalmopathy and Graves' hyperthyroidism. Overall study context: Before any treatment, peripheral blood was taken at the initial diagnosis.

Study-level results: Blood also held most thyroid clonotypes expanded above 0.001 frequency.

Ophthalmopathy donors showed moderate-to-severe activity, CAS ≥3, NOSPECS ≥4 and a duration under 3 months. Only a few counts were recorded for this clonotype. What it recognizes is unknown. The CDR3 totals 15 residues. Germline V gives CDR1 SGHRS, CDR2 YFSETQ. Trimming pared 5 bases from V and 6 bases from J, leaving 17 bases between. Amplified TCR beta CDR3 regions were obtained using RNA transcripts as template. RT-PCR with HTBI primers came first, then second-round multiplex PCR. TCRdb passed the multiplex PCR reads through MiXCR, listing each CDR3 protein once. The sample has approximately 700,000 distinct CDR3 sequences; approximately 39% are singletons.

The sample taken for sequencing was peripheral blood. The chain is built from TRBV5-1 and TRBJ2-2, with D possibly TRBD1 on 5 matching bases. This sequence originates from an adult man with Graves' ophthalmopathy. CDR3 sequence: CASRPDSLLSGELFF. CDR3 sequence (DNA): TGCGCCAGCAGGCCTGACAGTCTTCTTTCCGGGGAGCTGTTTTTT.